This TCR beta chain was obtained from a study of patients and donors after allogeneic stem cell transplantation. The CDR3 spans 15 residues. V was shortened by 5 bases and J by 0 bases, with 8 bases between the two germline ends. From germline, CDR1 is SGHTA and CDR2 FQGTGA. Each CDR3 protein is one row after TCRdb ran MiXCR on the RT-PCR reads. Of 400,000 to 450,000 distinct CDR3 sequences listed, 16% are singletons. This clonotype turned up a few times. The sequencing input was blood, either unsorted or a sorted T cell fraction (not recorded which). The V call is TRBV7-3, the J call TRBJ2-6; D call uncertain. The clonotype comes from a human donor who was either an allogeneic HSCT recipient or a stem cell or donor lymphocyte infusion donor (not recorded which). It is not recorded whose cells these are; they may come from a transplant donor. The CDR3 sequence is CASSPVLSGANVLTF. In nucleotides, the CDR3 is TGTGCCAGCAGCCCGGTTCTCTCTGGGGCCAACGTCCTGACTTTC.